This TCR beta chain was observed in a study of tissue T cells after allogeneic stem cell transplantation. As concerns this clone: Its antigen is not identified. Gene names and germline match the mouse. Read sequence stops 1 residue before the CDR3 end, and the germline J gene provides the missing end.

The length of the CDR3 is 17 residues. Germline loops: CDR1 KGHTA, CDR2 FRNEEI. With 3 bases clipped from V and 5 bases from J, the junction kept 14 bases outside the gene matches. The assay was immunoSEQ multiplex PCR, and TCRdb's table has in-frame clones only and misses some. The top ten clones hold under 0.75% of a sample with about 22,000 clones, 72% of them seen once. Regarding the study as a whole: Across patients, clones rarely overlapped, yet motif clusters were shared tissue-specifically.

The sample consisted of spleen. The V gene is TRBV24, the J gene TRBJ2-7; 9 positions match TRBD1. The origin of this receptor is a female BALB/c mouse in good health. These mice share the MHC haplotype H2-d. The sequenced part of the CDR3 DNA is TGTGCCAGCAGTCTCCACCCAACCGGGACAGGGAGGAATGAACAGTAC. Protein: CASSLHPTGTGRNEQY. The entire CDR3 protein reads CASSLHPTGTGRNEQYF.